This T cell receptor beta chain was sequenced for a study of blood T cell repertoires in COVID-19. Produced via immunoSEQ multiplex PCR; TCRdb's table is partial and in-frame only. The table has 150,000 or so clones, 79% seen once. Trimming removed 0 bases at V and 2 bases at J, with 11 bases between. Germline lookup yields CDR1 MNHNY and CDR2 SVGAGI (reference sequence). This CDR3 has 15 residues. The sequenced sample was peripheral blood. The V and J genes are TRBV6-6 and TRBJ2-7, with D possibly TRBD1 on 6 matching bases. This clonotype originated in a woman between 55 and 75 years old with COVID-19, enrolled during active disease. Here the CDR3 reads CASSYSLEGAYEQYF. Here the CDR3 DNA reads TGTGCCAGCAGTTACTCTTTAGAGGGGGCCTACGAGCAGTACTTC.